A selection of T cell receptor beta chains follows, all from one sample in a study of T cell responses to AZD1222 COVID-19 vaccine. TCRdb keeps only in-frame clones here, not all; method: immunoSEQ multiplex PCR. Among tens of thousands of clones, roughly nine tenths were seen once, and the ten largest hold 5%. The input for sequencing was peripheral blood, taken 28 days after the second AZD1222 dose. The receptors originated from an adult who received the AZD1222 COVID-19 vaccine. Each CDR3 is given with its conserved first and last residue. Each record gives: CDR3 length, D gene, V gene, J gene, clone size, CDR3 DNA, CDR3 protein. A D gene is named only where the DNA matches it firmly. Expanded clones get a size class; other rows say once, few or many, or leave the size out.

length: 12; D: NA; V: TRBV5-6; J: TRBJ1-2; size: NA; DNA: TGTGCCAGCAGCCGGGACCCTTGGAGCTACACCTTC; CDR3: CASSRDPWSYTF
length: 16; D: NA; V: TRBV7-8; J: TRBJ1-5; size: NA; DNA: TGTGCCAGCACTAGATTGGGGGGTAGGGGCAATCAGCCCCAGCATTTT; CDR3: CASTRLGGRGNQPQHF
length: 14; D: NA; V: TRBV2; J: TRBJ2-1; size: few; DNA: TGTGCCAGCGGGCGGGACACCTCCTACAATGAGCAGTTCTTC; CDR3: CASGRDTSYNEQFF
length: 15; D: NA; V: TRBV6-5; J: TRBJ2-1; size: NA; DNA: TGTGCCAGCAGTTACTCGAATCGGGGGGCTAGTGAGCAGTTCTTC; CDR3: CASSYSNRGASEQFF
length: 16; D: TRBD1; V: TRBV19; J: TRBJ1-4; size: NA; DNA: TGTGCCAGTAAAAACGACCTGGGACAGGGTGGTGAAAAACTGTTTTTT; CDR3: CASKNDLGQGGEKLFF
length: 15; D: TRBD1; V: TRBV15; J: TRBJ1-4; size: NA; DNA: TGTGCCACCAGCAGAGGCGACAGGGTCGGTGAAAAACTGTTTTTT; CDR3: CATSRGDRVGEKLFF
length: 15; D: NA; V: TRBV6-6; J: TRBJ1-5; size: NA; DNA: TGTGCCAGCATCAAGGGAGGGTCTAGCAATCAGCCCCAGCATTTT; CDR3: CASIKGGSSNQPQHF
length: 13; D: NA; V: TRBV19; J: TRBJ2-7; size: NA; DNA: TGTGCCAGTAGCCGGACGGAAGCCTACGAGCAGTACTTC; CDR3: CASSRTEAYEQYF
length: 14; D: NA; V: TRBV6-5; J: TRBJ1-1; size: NA; DNA: TGTGCCAGCCGCCAATCCGGGGGAAAGACTGAAGCTTTCTTT; CDR3: CASRQSGGKTEAFF
length: 15; D: TRBD2; V: TRBV6-6; J: TRBJ2-1; size: NA; DNA: TGTGCCAGCACCGTCGGGACTAGCGGGTCGGATGAGCAGTTCTTC; CDR3: CASTVGTSGSDEQFF
length: 12; D: NA; V: TRBV30; J: TRBJ2-3; size: few; DNA: TGTGCCTGGAGTCCTAACATAGATACGCAGTATTTT; CDR3: CAWSPNIDTQYF
length: 17; D: TRBD2; V: TRBV15; J: TRBJ2-7; size: NA; DNA: TGTGCCACCAGCTCCCCCGGGACTAGCGGTAGCTCCTACGAGCAGTACTTC; CDR3: CATSSPGTSGSSYEQYF
length: 15; D: TRBD1; V: TRBV3-1/TRBV3-2; J: TRBJ1-2; size: NA; DNA: TGTGCCAGCAGCCAGACCGGACAGGGCCCCTATGGCTACACCTTC; CDR3: CASSQTGQGPYGYTF
length: 13; D: NA; V: TRBV12-3/TRBV12-4; J: TRBJ1-1; size: NA; DNA: TGTGCCAGCACCGCACATGAGAACACTGAAGCTTTCTTT; CDR3: CASTAHENTEAFF
length: 13; D: NA; V: TRBV28; J: TRBJ1-1; size: few; DNA: TGTGCCAGCAGTTCAGAGATGAACACTGAAGCTTTCTTT; CDR3: CASSSEMNTEAFF
length: 15; D: TRBD2; V: TRBV5-1; J: TRBJ2-7; size: NA; DNA: TGCGCCAGCAGCTTGACTAGCGGGGGCTCCTACGAGCAGTACTTC; CDR3: CASSLTSGGSYEQYF
length: 16; D: TRBD1; V: TRBV7-2; J: TRBJ1-5; size: NA; DNA: TGTGCCAGCAGCTTAGCGGGACAGGGGGCAGGACAGCCCCAGCATTTT; CDR3: CASSLAGQGAGQPQHF
length: 13; D: TRBD1; V: TRBV4-1; J: TRBJ2-7; size: NA; DNA: TGCGCCAGCAGCCAAGACAGGGGGCCAGAGCAGTACTTC; CDR3: CASSQDRGPEQYF
length: 15; D: NA; V: TRBV19; J: TRBJ1-3; size: NA; DNA: TGTGCCAGTAGTATCCCGTGGAGCTCTGGAAACACCATATATTTT; CDR3: CASSIPWSSGNTIYF
length: 15; D: NA; V: TRBV7-9; J: TRBJ1-2; size: few; DNA: TGTGCCAGCAGCTTAGGGGTCGGAGGGGACTATGGCTACACCTTC; CDR3: CASSLGVGGDYGYTF
length: 15; D: NA; V: TRBV7-3; J: TRBJ1-1; size: once; DNA: TGTGCCAGCAGCTTACGGGCTGGATCCTCCCCTGAAGCTTTCTTT; CDR3: CASSLRAGSSPEAFF
length: 12; D: NA; V: TRBV19; J: TRBJ1-4; size: NA; DNA: TGTGCCAGTAGTATGACAGAGGAAAAACTGTTTTTT; CDR3: CASSMTEEKLFF
length: 14; D: NA; V: TRBV4-1; J: TRBJ2-2; size: NA; DNA: TGCGCCAGCAGCCAACGAGTGAACACCGGGGAGCTGTTTTTT; CDR3: CASSQRVNTGELFF
length: 15; D: TRBD1; V: TRBV7-9; J: TRBJ2-3; size: NA; DNA: TGTGCCAGCAGCTCCTCCGGACAGGGTCGGAATACGCAGTATTTT; CDR3: CASSSSGQGRNTQYF
length: 15; D: NA; V: TRBV5-6; J: TRBJ1-1; size: NA; DNA: TGTGCCAGCAGCTCTGGTGTTGCAGGGAACACTGAAGCTTTCTTT; CDR3: CASSSGVAGNTEAFF
length: 14; D: NA; V: TRBV3-1/TRBV3-2; J: TRBJ1-3; size: NA; DNA: TGTGCCAGCAGCCAAGGAGTTACTGGAAACACCATATATTTT; CDR3: CASSQGVTGNTIYF
length: 12; D: NA; V: TRBV18; J: TRBJ1-1; size: NA; DNA: TGTGCCAGCTCCCGCGAGGGGTCTGAAGCTTTCTTT; CDR3: CASSREGSEAFF
length: 16; D: NA; V: TRBV4-1; J: TRBJ1-5; size: NA; DNA: TGCGCCAGCAGCCCCATCAGGGTTGGTGCCAATCAGCCCCAGCATTTT; CDR3: CASSPIRVGANQPQHF
length: 13; D: NA; V: TRBV12-3/TRBV12-4; J: TRBJ2-5; size: NA; DNA: TGTGCCAGCAGCCGGGATCAGGGAGAGACCCAGTACTTC; CDR3: CASSRDQGETQYF
length: 17; D: NA; V: TRBV25-1; J: TRBJ1-1; size: NA; DNA: TGTGCCAGCAGGGGCCGCAGAGAAACGGGTCTGGACACTGAAGCTTTCTTT; CDR3: CASRGRRETGLDTEAFF
length: 14; D: TRBD1; V: TRBV2; J: TRBJ1-3; size: NA; DNA: TGTGCCAGCAGCACCACAGGGGATGGAAACACCATATATTTT; CDR3: CASSTTGDGNTIYF
length: 16; D: TRBD1; V: TRBV18; J: TRBJ1-1; size: NA; DNA: TGTGCCAGCTCACGAGGACAGGGCGGGGTGAACACTGAAGCTTTCTTT; CDR3: CASSRGQGGVNTEAFF
length: 16; D: NA; V: TRBV3-1/TRBV3-2; J: TRBJ1-2; size: NA; DNA: TGTGCCAGCAGCGCCTATTTGAGGCAGAGCGACTATGGCTACACCTTC; CDR3: CASSAYLRQSDYGYTF
length: 13; D: NA; V: TRBV19; J: TRBJ2-5; size: NA; DNA: TGTGCCAGTAGTTACAGGGTGTCGGAGACCCAGTACTTC; CDR3: CASSYRVSETQYF
length: 13; D: NA; V: TRBV9; J: TRBJ2-1; size: NA; DNA: TGTGCCAGCAGCGTCTCCCTCTACAATGAGCAGTTCTTC; CDR3: CASSVSLYNEQFF
length: 14; D: NA; V: TRBV10-3; J: TRBJ2-3; size: NA; DNA: TGTGCCATCAGTGTTACGGGACCCACAGATACGCAGTATTTT; CDR3: CAISVTGPTDTQYF
length: 14; D: NA; V: TRBV10-1; J: TRBJ1-2; size: NA; DNA: TGCGCCAGCAGTGCTGGGACAACCGACTATGGCTACACCTTC; CDR3: CASSAGTTDYGYTF
length: 14; D: NA; V: TRBV19; J: TRBJ1-3; size: NA; DNA: TGTGCCAGTAGACAGAATCAGGCTGGAAACACCATATATTTT; CDR3: CASRQNQAGNTIYF
length: 16; D: TRBD2; V: TRBV9; J: TRBJ2-1; size: NA; DNA: TGTGCCAGCAGCGTAGGGCTAGCGGGGGTGGGGAATGAGCAGTTCTTC; CDR3: CASSVGLAGVGNEQFF
length: 13; D: NA; V: TRBV7-2; J: TRBJ1-2; size: NA; DNA: TGTGCCAGCAGCTCCCCTAATTCCTATGGCTACACCTTC; CDR3: CASSSPNSYGYTF
length: 15; D: NA; V: TRBV9; J: TRBJ1-4; size: NA; DNA: TGTGCCAGCAGCGCAACAGGTGATACTAATGAAAAACTGTTTTTT; CDR3: CASSATGDTNEKLFF
length: 15; D: NA; V: TRBV10-2; J: TRBJ2-1; size: NA; DNA: TGCGCCAGCAGTGACCCCGGGCCCTCCTACAATGAGCAGTTCTTC; CDR3: CASSDPGPSYNEQFF
length: 14; D: NA; V: TRBV6-2/TRBV6-3; J: TRBJ1-2; size: NA; DNA: TGTGCCAGCAGTTATGGGGGGCCAGGCTATGGCTACACCTTC; CDR3: CASSYGGPGYGYTF
length: 13; D: NA; V: TRBV7-3; J: TRBJ1-6; size: once; DNA: TGTGCCAGCAGCGCGGACAGTAATTCACCCCTCCACTTT; CDR3: CASSADSNSPLHF
length: 14; D: NA; V: TRBV9; J: TRBJ2-7; size: NA; DNA: TGTGCCAGCAGCGTAGCTATTACTTGGGACGAGCAGTACTTC; CDR3: CASSVAITWDEQYF
length: 16; D: TRBD2; V: TRBV5-1; J: TRBJ2-2; size: NA; DNA: TGCGCCAGCAGCCCTAGAGCGGGGGGGAACACCGGGGAGCTGTTTTTT; CDR3: CASSPRAGGNTGELFF
length: 14; D: NA; V: TRBV2; J: TRBJ2-7; size: NA; DNA: TGTGCCAGCAGTGATGGGGAATTGGAATACGAGCAGTACTTC; CDR3: CASSDGELEYEQYF
length: 13; D: NA; V: TRBV6-5; J: TRBJ1-2; size: NA; DNA: TGTGCCAGCAGGGCCGACGACAGAAGCGGCTACACCTTC; CDR3: CASRADDRSGYTF
length: 15; D: NA; V: TRBV2; J: TRBJ1-6; size: NA; DNA: TGTGCCAGCAGTGTTAGACAGGAGAATAATTCACCCCTCCACTTT; CDR3: CASSVRQENNSPLHF
length: 15; D: NA; V: TRBV4-1; J: TRBJ2-1; size: once; DNA: TGCGCCAGCAGCAAGGACTACCGGGAAAACAATGAGCAGTTCTTC; CDR3: CASSKDYRENNEQFF
length: 14; D: NA; V: TRBV3-1/TRBV3-2; J: TRBJ2-1; size: NA; DNA: TGTGCCAGCAGCCCGGGGACCAGACACAATGAGCAGTTCTTC; CDR3: CASSPGTRHNEQFF
length: 16; D: TRBD1; V: TRBV4-2; J: TRBJ1-5; size: NA; DNA: TGTGCCAGCAGCCAAACCTCCGGACAGGGCAATCAGCCCCAGCATTTT; CDR3: CASSQTSGQGNQPQHF
length: 17; D: NA; V: TRBV3-1/TRBV3-2; J: TRBJ1-2; size: once; DNA: TGTGCCAGCAGCCAAGACGCTCGAATGGGGGCCACTAGTGGCTACACCTTC; CDR3: CASSQDARMGATSGYTF
length: 14; D: NA; V: TRBV9; J: TRBJ1-5; size: NA; DNA: TGTGCCAGCAGCCGGTACGGGGGCAATCAGCCCCAGCATTTT; CDR3: CASSRYGGNQPQHF
length: 12; D: NA; V: TRBV5-1; J: TRBJ1-1; size: NA; DNA: TGCGCCAGCAGCTTTGGCGGGACGGAAGCTTTCTTT; CDR3: CASSFGGTEAFF
length: 16; D: TRBD1; V: TRBV7-8; J: TRBJ1-6; size: NA; DNA: TGTGCCAGCAGCTATGGGCCCGGGACAGTCATTTCACCCCTCCACTTT; CDR3: CASSYGPGTVISPLHF
length: 13; D: NA; V: TRBV10-1; J: TRBJ1-1; size: NA; DNA: TGCGCCACGTCCCAGGGTATGAGAACTGAAGCTTTCTTT; CDR3: CATSQGMRTEAFF
length: 15; D: NA; V: TRBV27; J: TRBJ2-1; size: NA; DNA: TGTGCCAGCAGTTTTTTGGGGGGCTCCTACAATGAGCAGTTCTTC; CDR3: CASSFLGGSYNEQFF
length: 17; D: TRBD2; V: TRBV7-9; J: TRBJ2-2; size: NA; DNA: TGTGCCAGCAGCGGTGGAGGACTAGCGGGGAACACCGGGGAGCTGTTTTTT; CDR3: CASSGGGLAGNTGELFF
length: 18; D: NA; V: TRBV4-2; J: TRBJ1-5; size: NA; DNA: TGTGCCAGCAGCCCAAGGGCCGGGACGGGAAATAGCAATCAGCCCCAGCATTTT; CDR3: CASSPRAGTGNSNQPQHF